The 27 T cell receptor beta chains given below trace back to one sample, sequenced in a study of blood T cells in healthy people across ages. The second PCR ran about 6 to 12 cycles with a sample-barcoded 5' primer and J-beta primers. TCRdb called the 5' RACE reads again in MiXCR, with one record for every CDR3 protein. The sample has under 800,000 distinct CDR3 sequences, under 25% seen once. The sequenced sample was blood. Every receptor here comes from a man in his 70s in good health.

This clonotype was counted between two and nine times. This chain uses TRBV5-1 with TRBJ2-3; TRBD1 matches at 12 bases. The germline V gene encodes CDR1 SGHRS and CDR2 YFSETQ. CDR3 size: 14 residues. V trimming: 4 bases; J trimming: 6 bases; junction bases outside the gene matches: 3. The CDR3 bases are TGCGCCAGCAGCGGGGGACAGGGGGCGGATACGCAGTATTTT. It yields the protein CASSGGQGADTQYF.

The CDR3 loop is CASSPRGSDKETQYF. In DNA form, the CDR3 reads TGTGCCAGCTCACCCCGAGGGTCAGACAAAGAGACCCAGTACTTC. The genes are TRBV18 and TRBJ2-5, with a weak D call TRBD2 (5 bases). Trimming stripped 3 bases from V and 3 bases from J, with 14 bases between. The germline V gene encodes CDR1 KGHSH and CDR2 LQKENI. The CDR3 consists of 15 residues.

The chain links TRBV6-6 to TRBJ2-7, with 7 nucleotides matching TRBD2. The CDR3 runs 14 residues. Losses at the gene ends were 6 bases for V and 6 bases for J; bases not matched to a gene: 11. Germline V gene data show CDR1 as MNHNY and CDR2 as SVGAGI (reference sequence). The CDR3 nucleotides are TGTGCCAGCAGGAGATCGGCGGGAGAGGGCGAGCAGTACTTC. The encoded protein is CASRRSAGEGEQYF.

Only a few counts were recorded for this clonotype. This chain connects TRBV7-9 to TRBJ1-2, with D hard to call. The CDR3 has 15 amino acids. Germline V gene lookup returns CDR1 SEHNR and CDR2 FQNEAQ (reference sequence). V was pared by 1 base and J by 6 bases, with 15 bases between. As DNA, the CDR3 is TGTGCCAGCAGCTTAGTCTGGGGAAACCAAAATGGCTACACCTTC. Encoded protein: CASSLVWGNQNGYTF.

V usage is TRBV11-2 and J usage is TRBJ2-2; 10 bases fit TRBD2. The CDR3 extends over 16 amino acids. Germline CDR1 SGHAT, CDR2 FQNNGV. With 6 bases clipped from V and 1 base from J, the junction kept 5 bases outside the gene matches. CDR3 loop: CASRRTSGVNTGELFF. The CDR3 region has the DNA TGTGCCAGCAGGAGGACTAGCGGAGTGAACACCGGGGAGCTGTTTTTT.

The chain is built from TRBV28 and TRBJ2-1; 7 bases align to TRBD1. Matching the DNA end better, TRBJ2-5 makes the J call doubtful. This CDR3 region has 15 residues. Germline lookup yields CDR1 MDHEN and CDR2 SYDVKM. CDR3 protein: CASRPLGDSQETQYF. The CDR3 DNA is TGTGCCAGCAGACCCCTTGGGGACAGCCAAGAGACCCAGTACTTC.

This clonotype was recorded many times. This rearrangement joins TRBV9 to TRBJ2-1; tentative D call: TRBD2 (6 bases). V was clipped by 6 bases and J by 8 bases, with 21 bases between them. Germline-derived CDR1 and CDR2 are SGDLS and YYNGEE. CDR3 length: 15 amino acids. The chain's CDR3 is CASTRGTTGRDEQFF. The CDR3 nucleotides are TGTGCCAGCACGCGCGGGACCACAGGCAGGGATGAGCAGTTCTTC.

The rearrangement links TRBV12-3 or TRBV12-4 to TRBJ1-2; D unresolved. Between the trimmed V and J ends, which lost 1 base and 10 bases, there was a span of 13 bases. The CDR3 has 13 amino acids. The CDR3 is CASSLERRSVYTF. CDR3 nucleotide sequence: TGTGCCAGCAGTTTAGAGCGTCGGTCGGTCTACACCTTC.

This clonotype was seen at least ten times. The chain carries TRBV4-3 and TRBJ2-5; 13 bases agree with TRBD2. The J call is doubtful: the DNA matches TRBJ2-1 better. This CDR3 contains 15 residues. CDR1 LGHNA and CDR2 YSLEER come from the germline V gene. CDR3 sequence (DNA): TGCGCCAGCAGCCAGGGACTAGCGGGGATCAATGAGCAGTTCTTC. It specifies CASSQGLAGINEQFF.

This chain joins TRBV19 and TRBJ2-7, with a tentative D call TRBD1 (7 bases). The CDR3 runs to 15 residues. V was shortened by 4 bases and J by 2 bases, with 15 bases between the two germline ends. Germline loops: CDR1 LNHDA, CDR2 SQIVND (reference sequence). The CDR3 loop is CASSTRTGLTYEQYF. The CDR3 region has the DNA TGTGCCAGTAGTACACGGACAGGACTAACCTACGAGCAGTACTTC.

This clonotype showed up just a few times. The chain is built from TRBV27 and TRBJ1-4, with D uncertain. The CDR3 has 15 residues. Germline V lookup: CDR1 MNHEY, CDR2 SMNVEV (reference sequence). Trimming cost V 7 bases and J 0 bases, with 12 bases left between them. CDR3 coding DNA: TGTGCCAGCACCCAAAGGGATCCAACTAATGAAAAACTGTTTTTT. This codes for CASTQRDPTNEKLFF. Full variable domain (rest looked up from reference TRBV27 and TRBJ1-4): EAQVTQNPRYLITVTGKKLTVTCSQNMNHEYMSWYRQDPGLGLRQIYYSMNVEVTDKGDVPEGYKVSRKEKRNFPLILESPSPNQTSLYFCASTQRDPTNEKLFFGSGTQLSVL.

This clonotype was detected a few times. The rearrangement uses TRBV5-1 and TRBJ2-3, with 7 bases that match TRBD1. The CDR3 spans 14 residues. Looked up from germline, CDR1 is SGHRS and CDR2 is YFSETQ. The V segment lost 0 bases and the J segment 5 bases; nucleotides outside the gene matches: 3. The CDR3 region is CASSLAPGGDTQYF. CDR3 bases: TGCGCCAGCAGCTTGGCCCCAGGGGGAGATACGCAGTATTTT.

The sample holds many counts of this clonotype. Compared with germline, one end of the junction differs, possibly owing to a read error. The chain is built from TRBV6-1 and TRBJ1-4; D is uncertain. This CDR3 spans 11 amino acids. Germline CDR1 reads MNHNS; CDR2 reads SASEGT. For the CDR3, the DNA is TGTGCCAGCAGTGATGTTACCGTAGGAGTTTTT. Protein product: CASSDVTVGVF.

This clonotype was counted only a few times. This chain connects TRBV15 to TRBJ2-1; D is uncertain. Looked up from germline, CDR1 is LNHNV and CDR2 is YYDKDF (reference sequence). CDR3 length: 12 residues. The V end was cut by 4 bases, the J end by 3 bases, with 4 bases between. The CDR3 coding sequence is TGTGCCACCAGCATAAGCTACAATGAGCAGTTCTTC. It specifies CATSISYNEQFF.

This clonotype occurred many times. The chain combines TRBV5-1 with TRBJ2-7, with 14 bases aligning to TRBD2. Germline V gene sequence: CDR1 SGHRS, CDR2 YFSETQ. V dropped 3 bases and J dropped 3; count of bases not matched to a gene: 8. This CDR3 has 17 residues. The CDR3 loop is CASSSGLAGGRLYEQYF. The CDR3 DNA sequence: TGCGCCAGCAGCTCAGGACTAGCGGGAGGTCGACTCTACGAGCAGTACTTC.

Comments on this clonotype: The junction departs from the called germline gene at one end, perhaps through a read error. J is TRBJ2-5 and V is TRBV18, with 7 bases identical to TRBD1. CDR1 and CDR2 (germline): KGHSH, LQKENI. The CDR3 sequence is 14 residues long. The CDR3 sequence is CASSATGSQEAQYF. CDR3 nucleotides: TGTGCCAGCTCAGCGACAGGGTCGCAAGAGGCCCAGTACTTC.

This clonotype was detected ten times or more. The V gene is TRBV11-2, the J gene TRBJ2-1; TRBD1 matches 11 bases. The CDR3 runs 15 residues. Germline V lookup: CDR1 SGHAT, CDR2 FQNNGV. Trimming removed 6 bases from V and 6 bases from J; junction bases left unmatched: 7. CDR3: CASRPPGQGGNEQFF. CDR3 bases: TGTGCCAGCAGGCCACCGGGACAGGGGGGCAATGAGCAGTTCTTC. The full variable domain, in which reference TRBV11-2 and TRBJ2-1 provide the parts outside the CDR3, is EAGVAQSPRYKIIEKRQSVAFWCNPISGHATLYWYQQILGQGPKLLIQFQNNGVVDDSQLPKDRFSAERLKGVDSTLKIQPAKLEDSAVYLCASRPPGQGGNEQFFGPGTRLTVL.

This clonotype was seen a handful of times. The V and J genes are TRBV13 and TRBJ2-3, with D possibly being TRBD2 (6 bases). CDR3 length: 16 amino acids. CDR1 is PRHDT, CDR2 FYEKMQ, per germline (reference sequence). Trimming removed 5 bases from V and 0 bases from J, with 15 bases in between. CDR3 region: CASSDRDSFSTDTQYF. Here the CDR3 DNA reads TGTGCCAGCAGCGACCGGGACTCCTTTAGCACAGATACGCAGTATTTT.

CDR3 residues: CSARSLAGRETQYF. CDR3 DNA sequence: TGCAGTGCTAGAAGTCTAGCAGGTCGAGAGACCCAGTACTTC. The chain recombines TRBV20-1 with TRBJ2-5, with TRBD2 as a possible D gene (5 bases). Per the germline V gene, CDR1 is DFQATT and CDR2 is SNEGSKA (reference sequence). Trimming removed 2 bases at V and 4 bases at J, with 14 bases between. This CDR3 region has 14 residues.

The rearrangement joins TRBV28 to TRBJ2-1, with no clear D. The assigned J gene may be wrong: the sequence end matches TRBJ2-5 better. This CDR3 spans 18 amino acids. Germline assignment: CDR1 MDHEN and CDR2 SYDVKM. Written as DNA, the CDR3 is TGTGCCAGCAGTTTACAGCAGTTTACTCGACCCAGGAAGGAGACCCAGTACTTC. Protein sequence: CASSLQQFTRPRKETQYF.

This clonotype appeared many times. Mismatch with germline at one junction end may stem from a read error. The rearrangement joins TRBV9 to TRBJ2-3; weak D call: TRBD2 (6 bases). CDR3 length equals 13 residues. Germline CDR1 and CDR2: SGDLS and YYNGEE. The CDR3 DNA reads TGTGCTAGCAGCGTGGGAGGCGGGGATACGCAGTATTTT. Protein: CASSVGGGDTQYF.

Only a few counts were recorded for this clonotype. The CDR3 loop reads CASSTHRGRNSPLHF. In nucleotides, the CDR3 is TGTGCCAGCAGTACCCACAGGGGCCGTAATTCACCCCTCCACTTT. The chain combines TRBV28 with TRBJ1-6; TRBD1 matches 7 bases. Germline CDR1 MDHEN, CDR2 SYDVKM. The CDR3 length is 15 residues. V dropped 5 bases and J dropped 6; count of bases not matched to a gene: 7.

Comment on this clonotype: The junction does not match germline at one end; this may be a read error. V is TRBV5-1 and J is TRBJ2-7; 7 positions agree with TRBD1. The germline gives CDR1 SGHRS, CDR2 YFSETQ. CDR3 length: 16 residues. CDR3 sequence reads: CAGSLKRQGLSYEQYF. For the CDR3, the DNA is TGCGCCGGCAGCTTGAAACGACAGGGCCTCTCCTACGAGCAGTACTTC.

The V call is TRBV18, the J call TRBJ2-2; D call uncertain. The CDR3 contains 14 residues. CDR1 is KGHSH and CDR2 is LQKENI in the germline V gene. Trimming stripped 2 bases from V and 3 bases from J, with 7 bases between. The CDR3 reads CASSPEPDTGELFF. For the CDR3, the DNA is TGTGCCAGCTCACCAGAACCTGACACCGGGGAGCTGTTTTTT.

V is TRBV5-1 and J is TRBJ2-5; D uncertain. The J call may be wrong; the DNA end is better matched by TRBJ2-7. Germline loops: CDR1 SGHRS, CDR2 YFSETQ. The length of the CDR3 is 16 residues. CDR3 bases: TGCGCCAGCAGCTCTATCGGGCCCCACGGCTCCTACGAGCAGTACTTC. Protein sequence: CASSSIGPHGSYEQYF.

The table lists this clonotype with a few counts. The chain couples TRBV7-3 to TRBJ2-6; D ambiguous. The germline gives CDR1 SGHTA, CDR2 FQGTGA. V was pared by 5 bases and J by 1 base, with 12 bases between. CDR3 size: 16 residues. DNA for the CDR3: TGTGCCAGCAGCCGTTACTCTCTTTCTGGGGCCAACGTCCTGACTTTC. Its translation: CASSRYSLSGANVLTF.

The sample holds a few counts of this clonotype. The chain has TRBV10-3 and TRBJ2-1, with D maybe TRBD2 (5 bases). The V end lost 8 bases, the J end lost 3 bases, and 14 bases lay between the germline ends. Germline CDR1 ENHRY, CDR2 SYGVKD. CDR3 length: 14 residues. The CDR3 nucleotides are TGTGCCATCGGTGTGGAGGAAAGCTACAATGAGCAGTTCTTC. Its protein is CAIGVEESYNEQFF.